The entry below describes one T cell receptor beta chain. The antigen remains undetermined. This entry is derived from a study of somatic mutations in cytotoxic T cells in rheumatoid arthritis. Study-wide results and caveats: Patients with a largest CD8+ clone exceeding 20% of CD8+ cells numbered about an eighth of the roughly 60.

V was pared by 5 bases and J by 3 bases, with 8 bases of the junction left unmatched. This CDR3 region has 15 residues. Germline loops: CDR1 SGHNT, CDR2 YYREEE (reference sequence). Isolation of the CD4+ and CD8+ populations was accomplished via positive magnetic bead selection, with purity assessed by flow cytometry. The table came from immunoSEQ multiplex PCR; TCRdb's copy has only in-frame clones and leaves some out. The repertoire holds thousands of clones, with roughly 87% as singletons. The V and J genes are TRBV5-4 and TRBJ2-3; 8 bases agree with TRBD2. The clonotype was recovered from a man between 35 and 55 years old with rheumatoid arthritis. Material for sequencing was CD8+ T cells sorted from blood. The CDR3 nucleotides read TGTGCCAGCAGTGCTGCGGGGGGAGGGACAGATACGCAGTATTTT. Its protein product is CASSAAGGGTDTQYF.